The source of this T cell receptor beta chain is a study of blood T cell repertoires in COVID-19. Study-wide context: Specimens from acute and convalescent COVID-19 originated in the United States, Italy and Spain.

Germline CDR1 and CDR2: LGHNA and YNFKEQ. The CDR3 consists of 16 residues. The trim removed 0 bases at V and 4 bases at J, leaving 6 bases unmatched. Per the original methods: Reference gene primer amplification gave estimated nucleated cell counts. Sequencing was performed with immunoSEQ multiplex PCR; in TCRdb, only in-frame clones are kept and a portion is missing. V and J calls and clone size are as listed in that table; D and trimming were resolved from the DNA. The repertoire holds approximately 260,000 clones, with about 85% as singletons. Grouping used clinical history reported by participants in a survey and questionnaire. Exposed study participants had met a COVID-19 case within 2 weeks before entry.

Sequenced: PBMCs or T cells enriched from blood (not recorded which). This clonotype originated in a woman aged 50 to 60 who had been exposed to COVID-19. The V call is TRBV4-2, the J call TRBJ2-3, with 8 nucleotides matching TRBD2. The CDR3 coding sequence is TGTGCCAGCAGCCAAGATTCGGGGGGGGCCGCAGATACGCAGTATTTT. Amino acid sequence: CASSQDSGGAADTQYF.